This T cell receptor beta chain was found in a study of metastatic and nonmetastatic thyroid tumors. Turning to the study itself: Repertoires from malignant and benign thyroid patients were compared across blood and tumor or nodule tissue. Regarding the study as a whole: Malignant thyroid tumors reportedly had TCR beta diversity that was significantly higher than in benign nodules, in blood and tumor.

The CDR3 is 16 residues long. Germline values: CDR1 LGHNA, CDR2 YSLEER. Trimming at V came to 0 bases and at J to 8 bases, leaving 2 bases not matched to a gene. In this sample, this clone turned up many times. The antigen is unknown. MiXCR reprocessed the PCR reads for TCRdb. The table has 13,000 or so clones, 24% seen once. No treatment of any kind had been given to any patient before thyroid surgery. The chain combines TRBV4-3 with TRBJ1-6; 12 bases align to TRBD1. The sequenced sample was blood. The origin of this receptor is a male donor with papillary thyroid cancer or a benign thyroid nodule (not recorded which). Some clones in this sample may be carry-over from other donors' samples. The CDR3 DNA follows: TGCGCCAGCAGCCAAGACGGGACAGGGGGCGATTCACCCCTCCACTTT. Translating gives CASSQDGTGGDSPLHF.